This TCR beta chain was captured in a study of OX40 agonist ivuxolimab in advanced cancers. Study information: Patients in the trial were receiving intravenous ivuxolimab every 2 weeks, at doses of 0.01 to 10 mg/kg. Three dose-escalation patients had partial responses: one with hepatocellular carcinoma and two with cutaneous melanoma.

Overall study findings and caveats: Circulating CD4+ and CD8+ T cells showed clonal expansion by week 6 at 0.1 to 3.0 mg/kg. Relative to CD4+ cells, CD8+ T cells on average had more expanded clones.

A remark on this clone: Its antigen is not known.

Profiling relied on immunoSEQ multiplex PCR, and the TCRdb table lists in-frame clones only, not all of them. The sample lists approximately 94,000 clones; roughly 90% were seen once. The CDR3 sequence is 14 residues long. Looked up from germline, CDR1 is MNHEY and CDR2 is SVGAGI. V shed 6 bases and J shed 4 bases, with 15 bases lying between them. The V gene is TRBV6-5, the J gene TRBJ1-1, with D maybe TRBD1 (5 bases). The sequence derives from an adult with an advanced solid tumor such as melanoma, head and neck, liver or kidney cancer. The sample here was CD4+ or CD8+ T cells sorted from blood, taken in a trial of the OX40 agonist ivuxolimab. CDR3 coding DNA: TGTGCCAGCAGCCGCACAAGGGGTTTCACTGAAGCTTTCTTT. Translation gives CASSRTRGFTEAFF.